The next 3 T cell receptor beta chains were all read from a single sample in a study of a mutant IDH1 vaccine in newly diagnosed glioma. Method: immunoSEQ multiplex PCR; TCRdb's copy keeps in-frame clones and lacks some. The sample lists fewer than 55,000 clones; around 60% were seen once. No antigen has been assigned to these receptors. Time point specified: week 47, end of study. With topical imiquimod, each dose of the vaccine consisted of 300 ug of mutant IDH1 20-mer peptide. The starting material was peripheral blood mononuclear cells (PBMCs), obtained from a glioma patient whose treatment included an IDH1 peptide vaccine. The origin of the receptors is a man aged 35-49 years with glioma. Some clones in this sample may be carry-over from other donors' samples.

The rearrangement uses TRBV29-1 and TRBJ1-2; 9 positions agree with TRBD1. V shed 1 base, J shed 8 bases, and the junction held 11 bases outside the gene matches. The CDR3 has 15 residues. Germline V CDR1 and CDR2: SQVTM, ANQGSEA. In DNA form, the CDR3 reads TGCAGCGTTGAAGGACGCCCGGGACAGGGTGTGGGCTACACCTTC. It translates to CSVEGRPGQGVGYTF.

This clone was counted a few times. The V and J genes are TRBV5-1 and TRBJ1-6, with TRBD1 identical over 10 bases. CDR1 and CDR2 from the germline V gene are SGHRS and YFSETQ. Losses at the gene ends were 0 bases for V and 11 bases for J; bases not matched to a gene: 2. The CDR3 runs to 14 residues. The CDR3 protein is CASSLEGQGTPLHF. For the CDR3, the DNA is TGCGCCAGCAGCTTGGAGGGACAGGGGACACCCCTCCACTTT. Filled out from reference TRBV5-1 and TRBJ1-6, the complete variable domain reads KAGVTQTPRYLIKTRGQQVTLSCSPISGHRSVSWYQQTPGQGLQFLFEYFSETQRNKGNFPGRFSGRQFSNSRSEMNVSTLELGDSALYLCASSLEGQGTPLHFGNGTRLTVT.

The rearrangement links TRBV6-6 to TRBJ1-1; D gene uncertain. V was shortened by 0 bases and J by 8 bases, with 7 bases between the two germline ends. The germline CDR1 and CDR2 sequences are MNHNY and SVGAGI (reference sequence). This CDR3 is 12 amino acids long. The CDR3 nucleotides read TGTGCCAGCAGTTACTCGACCGCAGAAGCTTTCTTT. Protein sequence: CASSYSTAEAFF.